The entry that follows covers one T cell receptor (beta chain) sequence. Source study methods: Reference gene primer amplification gave estimated nucleated cell counts. Sequenced by immunoSEQ multiplex PCR; TCRdb stores in-frame clones only, minus some. That table is the source of V, J and clone size, and D and trimming were worked out from the DNA. The table lists 100,000 to 150,000 clones, approximately 87% of them singletons. The data derive from a study of blood T cell repertoires in COVID-19. Study-level information: The United States, Italy and Spain were the sources of the acute and convalescent COVID-19 samples.

This CDR3 contains 14 residues. The germline V gene has CDR1 MNHEY and CDR2 SVGAGI. Between the trimmed V and J ends, which lost 0 bases and 1 base, there was a span of 6 bases. The chain recombines TRBV6-5 with TRBJ2-5; the D gene is possibly TRBD2 (6 bases). This clonotype was obtained from a man between 65 and 79 years old with active COVID-19. The specimen was peripheral blood. CDR3 coding DNA: TGTGCCAGCAGTTACTCGGGGGGCCAAGAGACCCAGTACTTC. Residues: CASSYSGGQETQYF.